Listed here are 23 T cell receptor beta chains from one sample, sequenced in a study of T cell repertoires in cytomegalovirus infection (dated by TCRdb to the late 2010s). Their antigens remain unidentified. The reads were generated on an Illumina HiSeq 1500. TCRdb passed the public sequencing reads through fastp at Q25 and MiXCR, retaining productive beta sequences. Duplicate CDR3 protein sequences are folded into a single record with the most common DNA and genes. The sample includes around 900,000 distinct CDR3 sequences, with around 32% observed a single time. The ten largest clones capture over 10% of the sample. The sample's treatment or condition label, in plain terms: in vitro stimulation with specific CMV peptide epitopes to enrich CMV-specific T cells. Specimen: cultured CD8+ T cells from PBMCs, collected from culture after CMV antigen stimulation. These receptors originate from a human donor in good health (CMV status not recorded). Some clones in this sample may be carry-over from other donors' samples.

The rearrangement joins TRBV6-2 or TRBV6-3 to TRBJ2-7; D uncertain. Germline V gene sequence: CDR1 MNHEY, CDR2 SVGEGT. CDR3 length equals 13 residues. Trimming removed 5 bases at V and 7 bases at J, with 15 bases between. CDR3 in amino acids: CASSKGLALEQYV. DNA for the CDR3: TGTGCCAGCAGTAAGGGATTGGCCTTAGAGCAGTACGTC.

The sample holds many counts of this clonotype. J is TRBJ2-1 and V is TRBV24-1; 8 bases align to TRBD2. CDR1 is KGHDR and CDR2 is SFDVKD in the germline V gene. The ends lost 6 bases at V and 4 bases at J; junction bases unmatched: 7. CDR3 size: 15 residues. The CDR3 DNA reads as TGTGCCACCAGTTCCGGGGGGGGTAGGTACAATGAGCAGTTCTTC. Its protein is CATSSGGGRYNEQFF.

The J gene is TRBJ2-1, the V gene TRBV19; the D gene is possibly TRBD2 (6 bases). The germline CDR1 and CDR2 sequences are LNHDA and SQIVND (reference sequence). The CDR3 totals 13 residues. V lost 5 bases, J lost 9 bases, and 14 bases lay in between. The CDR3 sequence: CASSLMDGGEQFF. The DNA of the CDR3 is TGTGCCAGTAGTCTCATGGACGGGGGTGAGCAGTTCTTC.

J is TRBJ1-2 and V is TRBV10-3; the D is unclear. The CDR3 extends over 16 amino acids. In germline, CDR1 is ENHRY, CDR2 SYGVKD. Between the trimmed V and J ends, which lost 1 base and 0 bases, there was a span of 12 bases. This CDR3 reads CAISEFPLPTNYGYTF. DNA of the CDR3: TGTGCCATCAGTGAGTTCCCCTTGCCTACTAACTATGGCTACACCTTC.

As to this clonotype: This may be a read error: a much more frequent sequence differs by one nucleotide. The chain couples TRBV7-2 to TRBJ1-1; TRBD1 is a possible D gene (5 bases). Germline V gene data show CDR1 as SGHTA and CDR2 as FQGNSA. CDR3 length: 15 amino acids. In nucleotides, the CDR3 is TGTGCCAGCAGCTTAGATCCAGGGTTGAACACTAAAGCTTTCTTT. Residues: CASSLDPGLNTKAFF.

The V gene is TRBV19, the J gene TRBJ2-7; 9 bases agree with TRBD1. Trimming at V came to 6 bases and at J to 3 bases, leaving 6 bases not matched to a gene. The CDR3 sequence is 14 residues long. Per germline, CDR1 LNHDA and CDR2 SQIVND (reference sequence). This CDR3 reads CASSLGQGHYEQYF. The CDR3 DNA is TGTGCCAGTAGCCTTGGACAGGGGCACTACGAGCAGTACTTC.

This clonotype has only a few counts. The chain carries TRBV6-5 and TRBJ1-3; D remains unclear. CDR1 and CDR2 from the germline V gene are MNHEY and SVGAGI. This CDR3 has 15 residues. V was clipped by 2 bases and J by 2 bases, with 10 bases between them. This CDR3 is CASSYNSAPGNTIYF. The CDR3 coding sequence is TGTGCCAGCAGTTACAACAGTGCGCCTGGAAACACCATATATTTT.

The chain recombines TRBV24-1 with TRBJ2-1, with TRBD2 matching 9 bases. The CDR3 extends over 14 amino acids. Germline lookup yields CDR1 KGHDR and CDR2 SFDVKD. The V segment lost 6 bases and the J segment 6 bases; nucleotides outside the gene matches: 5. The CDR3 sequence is CATSPSGGSNEQFF. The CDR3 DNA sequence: TGTGCCACCAGTCCAAGCGGGGGGTCCAATGAGCAGTTCTTC.

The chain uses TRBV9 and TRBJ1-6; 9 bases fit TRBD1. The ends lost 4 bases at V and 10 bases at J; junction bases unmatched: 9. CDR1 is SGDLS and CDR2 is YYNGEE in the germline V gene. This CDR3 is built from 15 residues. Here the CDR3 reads CASSLTGTGSSPLHF. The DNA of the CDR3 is TGTGCCAGCAGCTTAACCGGGACAGGGAGCTCACCCCTCCACTTT.

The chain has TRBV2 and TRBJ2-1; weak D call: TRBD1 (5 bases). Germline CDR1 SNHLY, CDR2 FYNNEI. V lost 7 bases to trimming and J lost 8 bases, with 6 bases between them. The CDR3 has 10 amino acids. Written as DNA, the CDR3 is TGTGCCAGCAAGGGGTATGAGCAGTTCTTC. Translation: CASKGYEQFF.

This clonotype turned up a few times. CDR3 amino acids: CASSSWGGGAQETQYF. The CDR3 bases are TGTGCCAGCAGCTCCTGGGGCGGGGGGGCTCAAGAGACCCAGTACTTC. The V and J genes are TRBV7-6 and TRBJ2-5; 9 nucleotides match TRBD2. V was pared by 4 bases and J by 2 bases, with 8 bases of the junction left unmatched. The CDR3 sequence is 16 residues long. The germline V gene encodes CDR1 SGHVS and CDR2 FNYEAQ.

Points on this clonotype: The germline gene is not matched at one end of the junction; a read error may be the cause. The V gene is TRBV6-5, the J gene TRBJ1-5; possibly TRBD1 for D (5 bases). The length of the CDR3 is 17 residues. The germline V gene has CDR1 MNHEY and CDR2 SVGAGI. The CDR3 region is CASSPHLGDSVNEPQHF. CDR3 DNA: TGTGCCAGCAGCCCCCACCTAGGGGACTCGGTCAATGAGCCCCAGCATTTT.

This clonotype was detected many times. The CDR3: CASSLVWGAETDTQYF. CDR3 nucleotide sequence: TGTGCCAGCAGCTTAGTATGGGGGGCTGAAACAGATACGCAGTATTTT. The rearrangement uses TRBV7-2 and TRBJ2-3; either TRBD1 or TRBD2 may fit D (6 bases each). Germline loops: CDR1 SGHTA, CDR2 FQGNSA. Trimming left V 1 base short and J 3 bases short, with 14 bases between. This CDR3 has 16 residues. Filled out from reference TRBV7-2 and TRBJ2-3, the complete variable domain reads GAGVSQSPSNKVTEKGKDVELRCDPISGHTALYWYRQSLGQGLEFLIYFQGNSAPDKSGLPSDRFSAERTGGSVSTLTIQRTQQEDSAVYLCASSLVWGAETDTQYFGPGTRLTVL.

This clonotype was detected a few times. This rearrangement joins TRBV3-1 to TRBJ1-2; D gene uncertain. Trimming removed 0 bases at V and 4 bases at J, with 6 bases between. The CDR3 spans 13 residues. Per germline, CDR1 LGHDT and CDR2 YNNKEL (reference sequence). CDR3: CASSQDESYGYTF. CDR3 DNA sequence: TGTGCCAGCAGCCAAGACGAGAGCTATGGCTACACCTTC.

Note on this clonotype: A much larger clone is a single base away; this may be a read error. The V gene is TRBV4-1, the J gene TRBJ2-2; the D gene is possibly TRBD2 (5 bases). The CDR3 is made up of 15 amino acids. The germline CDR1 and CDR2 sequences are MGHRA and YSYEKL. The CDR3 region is CASRQEALASGELFF. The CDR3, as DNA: TGTGCCAGCAGGCAAGAGGCGCTAGCCTCCGGGGAGCTGTTTTTT.

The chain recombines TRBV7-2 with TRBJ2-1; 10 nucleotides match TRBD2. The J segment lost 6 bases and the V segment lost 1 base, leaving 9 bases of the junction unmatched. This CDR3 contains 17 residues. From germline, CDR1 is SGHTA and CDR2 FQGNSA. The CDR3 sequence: CASSLGLSGGAINEQFF. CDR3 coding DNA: TGTGCCAGCAGCTTAGGTTTGAGCGGGGGGGCGATCAATGAGCAGTTCTTC.

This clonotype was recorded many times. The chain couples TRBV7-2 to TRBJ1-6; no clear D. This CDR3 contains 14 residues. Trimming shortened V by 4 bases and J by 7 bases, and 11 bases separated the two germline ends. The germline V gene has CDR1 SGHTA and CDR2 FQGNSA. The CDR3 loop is CASSSTSWNSPLHF. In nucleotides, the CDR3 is TGTGCCAGCAGCTCCACTAGCTGGAATTCACCCCTCCACTTT.

The CDR3 is CASSFGSGTGYMAGEKLFF. CDR3 nucleotides: TGTGCCAGCAGCTTCGGATCTGGGACAGGGTATATGGCGGGTGAAAAACTGTTTTTT. This chain links TRBV5-4 with TRBJ1-4; 9 nucleotides align to TRBD1. Germline V lookup: CDR1 SGHNT, CDR2 YYREEE (reference sequence). Unmatched junction bases numbered 18, after V lost 2 bases and J lost 7 bases. The CDR3 covers 19 residues.

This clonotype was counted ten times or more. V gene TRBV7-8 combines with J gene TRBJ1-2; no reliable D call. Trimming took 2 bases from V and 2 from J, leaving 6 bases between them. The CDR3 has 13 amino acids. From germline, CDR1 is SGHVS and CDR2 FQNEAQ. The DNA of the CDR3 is TGTGCCAGCAGCTTAAAGGCGAACTATGGCTACACCTTC. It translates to CASSLKANYGYTF.

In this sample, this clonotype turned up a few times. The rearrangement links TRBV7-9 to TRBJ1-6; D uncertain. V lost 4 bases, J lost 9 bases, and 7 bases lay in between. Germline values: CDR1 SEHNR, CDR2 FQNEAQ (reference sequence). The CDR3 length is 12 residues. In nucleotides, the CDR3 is TGTGCCAGCAGCTCGGCGACTTCACCCCTCCACTTT. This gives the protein CASSSATSPLHF.

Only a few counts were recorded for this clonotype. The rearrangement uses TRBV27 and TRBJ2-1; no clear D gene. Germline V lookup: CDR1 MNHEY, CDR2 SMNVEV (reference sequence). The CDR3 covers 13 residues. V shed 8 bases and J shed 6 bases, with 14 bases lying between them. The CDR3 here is CASSLGLFNEQFF. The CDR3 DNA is TGTGCCAGCTCTCTTGGGCTCTTCAATGAGCAGTTCTTC.

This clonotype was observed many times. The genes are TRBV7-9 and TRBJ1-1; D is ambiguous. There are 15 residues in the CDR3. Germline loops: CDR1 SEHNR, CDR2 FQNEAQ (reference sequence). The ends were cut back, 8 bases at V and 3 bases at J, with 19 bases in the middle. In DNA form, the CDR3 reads TGTGCCAGCTCTCCTCCGGGGTTTAGGGACACTGAAGCTTTCTTT. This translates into CASSPPGFRDTEAFF.

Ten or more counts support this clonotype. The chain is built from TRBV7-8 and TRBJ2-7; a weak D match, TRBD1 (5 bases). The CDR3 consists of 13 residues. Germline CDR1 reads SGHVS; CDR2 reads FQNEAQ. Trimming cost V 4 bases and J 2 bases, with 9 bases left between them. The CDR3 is CASSYTGTYEQYV. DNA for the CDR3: TGTGCCAGCAGCTACACAGGAACCTACGAGCAGTACGTC.